This T cell receptor beta chain was captured by sequencing in a study of T cells expressing NK-cell markers. Study-wide results and limits: There were a few donors in whom these clonotypes also led the CD3+CD56-NKG2C+ fraction.

One entry per CDR3 protein, without DNA, is what TCRdb gives after re-calling the 5' RACE reads. The sample data list about 150,000 distinct CDR3 sequences. The CDR3 is made up of 15 amino acids. Germline V gene data show CDR1 as MNHEY and CDR2 as SMNVEV (reference sequence). Note on this clonotype: Its antigen is unidentified.

Material for sequencing was blood T cells: a sorted CD56 or NKG2C T cell subset, CD4+ or CD8+ T cells, or bulk PBMC T cells (not recorded which). The clonotype comes from a woman aged 45 to 65 in good health. The chain carries TRBV27 and TRBJ2-3; TCRdb's D call of TRBD1 is untestable without DNA. CDR3 region: CASSTTTGFTDTQYF.